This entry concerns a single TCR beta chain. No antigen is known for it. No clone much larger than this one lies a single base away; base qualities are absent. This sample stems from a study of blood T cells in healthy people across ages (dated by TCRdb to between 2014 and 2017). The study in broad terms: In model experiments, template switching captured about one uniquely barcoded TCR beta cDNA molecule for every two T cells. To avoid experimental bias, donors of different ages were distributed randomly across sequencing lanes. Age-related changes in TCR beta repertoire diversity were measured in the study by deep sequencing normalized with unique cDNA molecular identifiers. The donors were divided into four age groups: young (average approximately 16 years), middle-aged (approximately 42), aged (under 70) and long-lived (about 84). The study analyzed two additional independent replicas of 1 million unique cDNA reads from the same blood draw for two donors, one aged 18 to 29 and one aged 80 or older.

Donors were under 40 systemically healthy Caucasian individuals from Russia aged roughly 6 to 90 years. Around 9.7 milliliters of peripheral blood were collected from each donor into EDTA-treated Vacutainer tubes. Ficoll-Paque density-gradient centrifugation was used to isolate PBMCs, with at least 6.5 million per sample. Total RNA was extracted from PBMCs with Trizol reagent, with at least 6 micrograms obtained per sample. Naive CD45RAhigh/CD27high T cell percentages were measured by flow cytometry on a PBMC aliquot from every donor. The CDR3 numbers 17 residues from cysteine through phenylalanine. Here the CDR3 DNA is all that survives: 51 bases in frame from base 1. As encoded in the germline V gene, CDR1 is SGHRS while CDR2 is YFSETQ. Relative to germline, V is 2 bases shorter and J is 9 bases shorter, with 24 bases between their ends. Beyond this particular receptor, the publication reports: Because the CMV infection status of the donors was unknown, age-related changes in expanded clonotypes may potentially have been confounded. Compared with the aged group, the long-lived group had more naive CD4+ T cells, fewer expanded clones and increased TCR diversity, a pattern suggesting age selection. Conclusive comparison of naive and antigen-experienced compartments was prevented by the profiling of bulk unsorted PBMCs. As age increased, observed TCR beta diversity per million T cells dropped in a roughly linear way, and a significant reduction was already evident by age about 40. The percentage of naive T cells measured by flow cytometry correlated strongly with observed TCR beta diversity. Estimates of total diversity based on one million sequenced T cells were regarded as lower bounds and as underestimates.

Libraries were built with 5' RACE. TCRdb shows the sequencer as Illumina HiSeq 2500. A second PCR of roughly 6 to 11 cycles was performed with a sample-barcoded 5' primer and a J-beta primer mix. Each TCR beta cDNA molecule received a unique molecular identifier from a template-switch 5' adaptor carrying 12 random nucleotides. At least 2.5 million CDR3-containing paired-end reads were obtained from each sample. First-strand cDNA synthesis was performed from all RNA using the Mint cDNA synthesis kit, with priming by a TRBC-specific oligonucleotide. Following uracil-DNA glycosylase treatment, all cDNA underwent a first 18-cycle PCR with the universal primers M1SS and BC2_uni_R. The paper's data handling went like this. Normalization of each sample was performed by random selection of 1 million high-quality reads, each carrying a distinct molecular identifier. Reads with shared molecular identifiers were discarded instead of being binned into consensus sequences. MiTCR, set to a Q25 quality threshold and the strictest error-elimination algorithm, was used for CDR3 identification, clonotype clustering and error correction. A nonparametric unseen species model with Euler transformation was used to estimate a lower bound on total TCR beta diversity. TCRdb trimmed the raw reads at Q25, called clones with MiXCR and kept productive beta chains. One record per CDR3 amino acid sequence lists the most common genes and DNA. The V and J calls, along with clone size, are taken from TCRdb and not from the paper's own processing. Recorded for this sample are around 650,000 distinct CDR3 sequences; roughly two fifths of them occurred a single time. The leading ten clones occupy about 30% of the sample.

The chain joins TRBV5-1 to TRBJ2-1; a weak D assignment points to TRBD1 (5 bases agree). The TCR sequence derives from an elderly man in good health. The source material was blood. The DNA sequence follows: TGCGCCAGCAGCTTTACCGGCCAGTCCAACACCCAGGGTGAGCAGTTCTTC. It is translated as CASSFTGQSNTQGEQFF. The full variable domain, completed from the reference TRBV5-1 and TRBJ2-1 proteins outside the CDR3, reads KAGVTQTPRYLIKTRGQQVTLSCSPISGHRSVSWYQQTPGQGLQFLFEYFSETQRNKGNFPGRFSGRQFSNSRSEMNVSTLELGDSALYLCASSFTGQSNTQGEQFFGPGTRLTVL.